A selection of T cell receptor beta chains follows, all from one sample in a study of CD8 T cells in ankylosing spondylitis. TCRdb called the 5' RACE reads again in MiXCR, with one record for every CDR3 protein. The sample has approximately 260,000 distinct CDR3 sequences, 8.6% seen once. The sequenced material came from blood, either unsorted or a sorted T cell fraction (not recorded which). The receptors here all came from a male donor with ankylosing spondylitis or in good health (not recorded which). Each CDR3 is given with its conserved first and last residue. The D gene is left open where the match is weak. The listing skips clone size in some rows; elsewhere it reads once, few, many or a size class.

clone size: few
V gene: TRBV7-3
J gene: TRBJ2-7
D gene: -
CDR3 DNA: TGTGCCAGCAGCTTAAGAGGACGGCAGGCGGGCGAGCAGTACTTC
CDR3 protein: CASSLRGRQAGEQYF

clone size: many
V gene: TRBV10-2
J gene: TRBJ2-7
D gene: -
CDR3 DNA: TGCGCCAGCAGTGAGCGCTACGAGCAGTACTTC
CDR3 protein: CASSERYEQYF

clone size: many
V gene: TRBV2
J gene: TRBJ1-5
D gene: -
CDR3 DNA: TGTGCCAGTAAGACCACAGGGAGCAATCAGCCCCAGCATTTT
CDR3 protein: CASKTTGSNQPQHF

clone size: -
V gene: TRBV19
J gene: TRBJ1-2
D gene: -
CDR3 DNA: TGTGCCAGTTTGGGATCGGGGTCTGGCTATGGCTACACCTTC
CDR3 protein: CASLGSGSGYGYTF

clone size: many
V gene: TRBV7-9
J gene: TRBJ1-5
D gene: TRBD1
CDR3 DNA: TGTGCCAGCAGCTTGGGACAGGGTGTTAATAGCAATCAGCCCCAGCATTTT
CDR3 protein: CASSLGQGVNSNQPQHF

clone size: many
V gene: TRBV7-9
J gene: TRBJ2-5
D gene: TRBD2
CDR3 DNA: TGTGCCAGCAGCTCGGGACTAGCGGGAGTTATCCAGTACTTC
CDR3 protein: CASSSGLAGVIQYF

clone size: many
V gene: TRBV9
J gene: TRBJ2-6
D gene: TRBD1
CDR3 DNA: TGTGCCAGCGCCGGGACAGTCCTCTCTGGGGCCAACGTCCTGACTTTC
CDR3 protein: CASAGTVLSGANVLTF

clone size: few
V gene: TRBV20-1
J gene: TRBJ2-7
D gene: TRBD2
CDR3 DNA: TGCAGTGCGTCTGGACTAGCGGAGCCCTACGAGCAGTACTTC
CDR3 protein: CSASGLAEPYEQYF

clone size: many
V gene: TRBV20-1
J gene: TRBJ1-2
D gene: TRBD1
CDR3 DNA: TGCAGTGCTTCCCAAGGGGACAGGGCCGCCTATGGCTACACCTTC
CDR3 protein: CSASQGDRAAYGYTF

clone size: few
V gene: TRBV18
J gene: TRBJ2-1
D gene: -
CDR3 DNA: TGTGCCAGCTCACCGGCCGGCGAGGAGCAGTTCTTC
CDR3 protein: CASSPAGEEQFF

clone size: few
V gene: TRBV11-1
J gene: TRBJ2-7
D gene: -
CDR3 DNA: TGTGCCAGCAGCTTAGGCCCAGGGTCGAGCCTCAGCTCCTACGAGCAGTACTTC
CDR3 protein: CASSLGPGSSLSSYEQYF

clone size: many
V gene: TRBV5-1
J gene: TRBJ2-6
D gene: -
CDR3 DNA: TGCGCCAGCAGCCCAGGGGCCGACCCCAGAGTCCTGACTTTC
CDR3 protein: CASSPGADPRVLTF

clone size: many
V gene: TRBV5-1
J gene: TRBJ2-7
D gene: TRBD1
CDR3 DNA: TGCGCCAGCAGCTGGGGACAGGGCTACGAGCAGTACTTC
CDR3 protein: CASSWGQGYEQYF

clone size: few
V gene: TRBV9
J gene: TRBJ2-1
D gene: -
CDR3 DNA: TGTGCCAGCAGCGTACGGGGTACCTACAATGAGCAGTTCTTC
CDR3 protein: CASSVRGTYNEQFF

clone size: -
V gene: TRBV28
J gene: TRBJ2-1
D gene: TRBD1
CDR3 DNA: TGTGCCAGCAGTTTCTTAGACAGGGGGCGTAATGAGCAGTTCTTC
CDR3 protein: CASSFLDRGRNEQFF

clone size: many
V gene: TRBV6-2/TRBV6-3
J gene: TRBJ2-1
D gene: -
CDR3 DNA: TGTGCCAGCAGTTCCAGCCTACATGAGCAGTTCTTC
CDR3 protein: CASSSSLHEQFF

clone size: many
V gene: TRBV20-1
J gene: TRBJ1-2
D gene: -
CDR3 DNA: TGCAGTGCTAGTGTCAGGGCCAACTATGGCTACACCTTC
CDR3 protein: CSASVRANYGYTF

clone size: -
V gene: TRBV29-1
J gene: TRBJ2-7
D gene: -
CDR3 DNA: TGCAGCGCCGTAACCTCCGGGGCCTACGAGCAGTACTTC
CDR3 protein: CSAVTSGAYEQYF

clone size: many
V gene: TRBV12-3/TRBV12-4
J gene: TRBJ1-6
D gene: -
CDR3 DNA: TGTGCCAGCAGGCCCTTCCGCGTTGATTCACCCCTCCACTTT
CDR3 protein: CASRPFRVDSPLHF